A single sample gave rise to the 9 T cell receptor beta chains below, sequenced in a study of identical twins. TCRdb reprocessed the 5' RACE reads with MiXCR, giving one entry per CDR3 protein. The sample has around 250,000 distinct CDR3 sequences, approximately 7% seen once. A further study also used this sample, focusing on yellow fever vaccine responses in identical twins.

The sequencing input was memory (CD45RO+) T cells sorted from blood. These receptors all stem from a woman between 18 and 29 years old in good health.

This clonotype was counted at least ten times. This chain joins TRBV20-1 and TRBJ2-5; 7 bases fit TRBD2. The CDR3 totals 9 residues. Per germline, CDR1 DFQATT and CDR2 SNEGSKA (reference sequence). CDR3 in DNA: TGCACCCCGGGGGGGACCCAGTACTTC. Protein product: CTPGGTQYF.

The genes are TRBV6-2 or TRBV6-3 and TRBJ2-1, with a tentative D call TRBD2 (6 bases). CDR1 is MNHEY, CDR2 SVGEGT, per germline. Deletions cut 2 bases from V and 8 bases from J, with 16 bases between. This CDR3 has 15 amino acids. DNA of the CDR3: TGTGCCAGCAGTTACGGGACGTCGGGGGTGGATGAGCAGTTCTTC. Protein: CASSYGTSGVDEQFF.

CDR3 nucleotide sequence: TGTGCCAGCAGCCGACTAGCGGCCGACTACAATGAGCAGTTCTTC. This codes for CASSRLAADYNEQFF. This sequence joins TRBV7-3 and TRBJ2-1; 9 nucleotides match TRBD2. J gave up 3 bases and V 5 bases, and 5 bases lay outside the gene matches. Germline V CDR1 and CDR2: SGHTA, FQGTGA. This CDR3 has 15 amino acids. The whole variable domain, filled in from reference TRBV7-3 and TRBJ2-1, reads GAGVSQTPSNKVTEKGKYVELRCDPISGHTALYWYRQSLGQGPEFLIYFQGTGAADDSGLPNDRFFAVRPEGSVSTLKIQRTERGDSAVYLCASSRLAADYNEQFFGPGTRLTVL.

This sequence joins TRBV3-1 and TRBJ1-2; no clear D gene. There are 11 residues in the CDR3. Looked up from germline, CDR1 is LGHDT and CDR2 is YNNKEL (reference sequence). Trimming left V 4 bases short and J 10 bases short, with 10 bases between. The CDR3 nucleotides read TGTGCCAGCAGCCTCGCGGACGCCTACACCTTC. It codes for CASSLADAYTF.

The V call is TRBV6-5, the J call TRBJ1-2; 7 bases fit TRBD1. This CDR3 is built from 13 residues. The germline V gene encodes CDR1 MNHEY and CDR2 SVGAGI. Losses at the gene ends were 2 bases for V and 5 bases for J; bases not matched to a gene: 2. The CDR3 region has the DNA TGTGCCAGCAGTTACGACAGGGATTATGGCTACACCTTC. Its translation is CASSYDRDYGYTF.

There are a few counts of this clonotype. This chain links TRBV9 with TRBJ2-3, with a possible D match to TRBD2 (6 bases). The CDR3 has 14 residues. Germline values: CDR1 SGDLS, CDR2 YYNGEE. The V and J ends lost 0 bases and 4 bases respectively, with 9 bases between them. The CDR3 is CASSVGREPDTQYF. CDR3 DNA sequence: TGTGCCAGCAGCGTAGGTCGGGAGCCAGATACGCAGTATTTT.

This clonotype was observed a handful of times. The V gene is TRBV7-8, the J gene TRBJ1-1; 9 bases agree with TRBD1. CDR1 is SGHVS, CDR2 FQNEAQ, per germline. The CDR3 runs to 16 residues. The junction had 16 bases not matched to a gene; V was cut back by 10 bases and J by 4 bases. CDR3 protein: CATKGQGGSWATEAFF. CDR3 DNA sequence: TGTGCCACCAAGGGACAGGGAGGAAGCTGGGCCACTGAAGCTTTCTTT.

This clonotype was found a few times. The V and J genes are TRBV20-1 and TRBJ2-7; TRBD1 might be the D (6 bases). CDR3 length equals 14 residues. Trimming took 1 base from V and 0 from J, leaving 10 bases between them. Germline V lookup: CDR1 DFQATT, CDR2 SNEGSKA (reference sequence). CDR3 sequence (DNA): TGCAGTGCTAGAGGCGGACAGAGCTCCTACGAGCAGTACGTC. As protein: CSARGGQSSYEQYV.

The genes are TRBV5-1 and TRBJ2-5; the match to TRBD1 covers 7 bases. After removal of 1 base from V and 4 bases from J, the junction contained 10 bases not matched to a gene. This CDR3 has 16 amino acids. CDR1 is SGHRS and CDR2 is YFSETQ in the germline V gene. CDR3 loop: CASSLRQGSLGETQYF. DNA of the CDR3: TGCGCCAGCAGCTTGAGACAGGGTAGTTTAGGAGAGACCCAGTACTTC.